These T cell receptor beta chains were read from a single sample in a study of control samples from healthy donors and cancer patients. Generated by immunoSEQ multiplex PCR, the TCRdb table keeps only in-frame clones and is missing some. The profile shows around 100,000 clones, about nine tenths of them singletons. Sample: blood. These receptors originate from a human donor in good health. The donor label of this sample is uncertain. Both conserved end residues are part of each CDR3. The D gene is left open where the match is weak. Not all rows give a size; the values are once, few, many and, for expanded clones, a class.

CASSTQGRSSYEQYF TGTGCCAGTAGTACACAGGGGAGAAGCTCCTACGAGCAGTACTTC TRBD1 TRBJ2-7 NA TRBV19
CASSLSSGAGDEQYF TGTGCCAGCAGCTTGTCATCAGGGGCAGGGGACGAGCAGTACTTC NA TRBJ2-7 NA TRBV5-6
CASSVGIGPGDEQFF TGTGCCAGCAGCGTCGGAATAGGACCCGGCGATGAGCAGTTCTTC NA TRBJ2-1 NA TRBV9
CASRNTGTGNEKLFF TGTGCCAGCAGGAATACGGGGACAGGAAATGAAAAACTGTTTTTT TRBD1 TRBJ1-4 NA TRBV6-5
CASSHRDNEQFF TGTGCCAGCAGCCATCGAGACAATGAGCAGTTCTTC NA TRBJ2-1 once TRBV3-1/TRBV3-2
CASSLGLAGVNEQFF TGCGCCAGCAGCTTGGGACTAGCGGGGGTTAATGAGCAGTTCTTC TRBD2 TRBJ2-1 NA TRBV5-1
CASSVGPLGAGEQFF TGCGCCAGCAGCGTTGGCCCACTAGGGGCGGGTGAGCAGTTCTTC NA TRBJ2-1 NA TRBV5-1
CASSYLTSGPQETQYF TGTGCCAGCAGTTATTTGACTAGCGGTCCCCAAGAGACCCAGTACTTC TRBD2 TRBJ2-5 NA TRBV6-2/TRBV6-3
CASSPPGTGSETQYF TGTGCCAGCAGCCCACCTGGGACAGGCTCAGAGACCCAGTACTTC TRBD1 TRBJ2-5 once TRBV7-6
CASSLTDRGNTGELFF TGTGCCAGCAGCCTTACGGACAGGGGGAACACCGGGGAGCTGTTTTTT TRBD1 TRBJ2-2 NA TRBV6-2/TRBV6-3
CASSLTSNYGYTF TGTGCCAGCAGTTTAACTTCTAACTATGGCTACACCTTC NA TRBJ1-2 NA TRBV27
CASSISLLNTEAFF TGTGCCAGTAGTATATCCCTGTTGAACACTGAAGCTTTCTTT NA TRBJ1-1 once TRBV19
CASSVDRGRETQYF TGTGCCAGCAGCGTAGACAGGGGTCGGGAGACCCAGTACTTC TRBD1 TRBJ2-5 NA TRBV9
CASSDPDSLAVETQYF TGTGCCAGCAGTGACCCCGACAGCCTGGCAGTTGAGACCCAGTACTTC NA TRBJ2-5 NA TRBV2
CASSVGGGRINTGELFF TGCGCCAGCAGTGTGGGAGGGGGCAGAATCAACACCGGGGAGCTGTTTTTT NA TRBJ2-2 NA TRBV10-2
CATNAAGQVNTGELFF TGCGCCACCAACGCTGCGGGACAGGTGAACACCGGGGAGCTGTTTTTT TRBD1 TRBJ2-2 NA TRBV5-1
CASSGSRTPLGGELFF TGTGCCAGCAGTGGAAGTCGGACTCCTCTCGGCGGGGAGCTGTTTTTT NA TRBJ2-2 NA TRBV25-1
CASSPGLPSYNEQFF TGTGCCAGCAGCCCGGGACTACCCTCCTACAATGAGCAGTTCTTC TRBD2 TRBJ2-1 NA TRBV7-2
CASSSEGVPNYGYTF TGTGCCAGCAGTTCAGAGGGAGTCCCTAACTATGGCTACACCTTC NA TRBJ1-2 NA TRBV11-2
CAWSVWARGRGEKLFF TGTGCCTGGAGTGTATGGGCCAGGGGGCGCGGTGAAAAACTGTTTTTT TRBD1 TRBJ1-4 NA TRBV30
CASSFSGAWQNEQFF TGCGCCAGCAGCTTTAGCGGGGCATGGCAGAATGAGCAGTTCTTC TRBD2 TRBJ2-1 NA TRBV5-1
CASRAGADYEQYF TGTGCCAGCAGGGCGGGGGCCGACTACGAGCAGTACTTC NA TRBJ2-7 NA TRBV6-5
CSVDGDGYTF TGCAGCGTTGACGGGGATGGCTACACCTTC NA TRBJ1-2 NA TRBV29-1
CASSQGQTQYF TGTGCCAGCAGCCAAGGACAAACCCAGTACTTC NA TRBJ2-5 NA TRBV3-1/TRBV3-2
CAAGGFPYNSPLHF TGCGCCGCGGGGGGGTTCCCTTATAATTCACCCCTCCACTTT NA TRBJ1-6 NA TRBV10-1
CASSPSGGLGYGYTF TGTGCCAGCAGTCCCTCCGGGGGCCTCGGGTATGGCTACACCTTC NA TRBJ1-2 NA TRBV6-5
CASSFGTASTDTQYF TGTGCCAGCAGTTTCGGGACAGCCTCCACAGATACGCAGTATTTT TRBD1 TRBJ2-3 NA TRBV27
CASSPTDRNYGYTF TGTGCCAGCAGTCCTACGGATCGTAACTATGGCTACACCTTC NA TRBJ1-2 NA TRBV28
CASSPGRPPNSPLHF TGTGCCAGCAGCCCGGGACGACCACCTAATTCACCCCTCCACTTT NA TRBJ1-6 NA TRBV7-6
CASSPRTGNYEQYF TGTGCCAGTAGTCCGAGGACAGGGAACTACGAGCAGTACTTC TRBD1 TRBJ2-7 NA TRBV19
CASEAPYGYTF TGTGCCAGCGAGGCGCCCTATGGCTACACCTTC NA TRBJ1-2 few TRBV25-1
CASNRRESGTDTQYF TGTGCCAGCAATCGGAGGGAATCGGGGACAGATACGCAGTATTTT NA TRBJ2-3 NA TRBV27
CASSLEPTAQETQYF TGTGCCAGCAGCTTAGAGCCCACAGCCCAAGAGACCCAGTACTTC NA TRBJ2-5 NA TRBV11-2
CARDAGGTGYYGYTF TGTGCCCGGGACGCAGGTGGGACAGGGTACTATGGCTACACCTTC TRBD1 TRBJ1-2 NA TRBV30
CASSELPTGRVNYGYTF TGTGCCAGCAGTGAACTCCCCACAGGGCGGGTTAACTATGGCTACACCTTC NA TRBJ1-2 NA TRBV6-1
CASGAGRATQYF TGTGCCAGCGGGGCAGGGCGGGCTACGCAGTATTTT NA TRBJ2-3 NA TRBV6-5
CASTPGTSGANVLTF TGTGCCAGCACCCCGGGGACCTCTGGGGCCAACGTCCTGACTTTC NA TRBJ2-6 NA TRBV2
CASSTYTGEDYGYTF TGTGCCAGCAGCACCTACACAGGGGAAGACTATGGCTACACCTTC TRBD1 TRBJ1-2 once TRBV3-1/TRBV3-2
CASSGDRGPNEQFF TGTGCCAGCAGCGGGGACAGGGGCCCCAATGAGCAGTTCTTC TRBD1 TRBJ2-1 NA TRBV9
CASSELVKGDYGYTF TGTGCCAGCAGTGAACTGGTGAAGGGAGACTATGGCTACACCTTC NA TRBJ1-2 NA TRBV6-1
CASKPSNEQYF TGTGCCAGCAAACCGTCCAACGAGCAGTACTTC NA TRBJ2-7 few TRBV2
CASSRTGEGNQPQHF TGTGCCAGCAGTAGAACAGGGGAAGGCAATCAGCCCCAGCATTTT TRBD1 TRBJ1-5 NA TRBV6-5
CASKANYGYTF TGCGCCAGCAAAGCTAACTATGGCTACACCTTC NA TRBJ1-2 NA TRBV5-1